This is a list of T cell receptor beta chains from one sample in a study of cytomegalovirus exposure and HLA in healthy donors. The protocol was immunoSEQ multiplex PCR, while the TCRdb copy is restricted to in-frame clones and leaves out a portion. Among about 84,000 clones listed, approximately 90% were seen once. Sequencing was carried out using PBMCs. The source is a young man in good health and CMV-seronegative. Each CDR3 is given with its conserved first and last residue. Fields, in order: J gene, D gene, clone size, V gene, CDR3 length, CDR3 protein, CDR3 DNA. The D gene is left open where the match is weak. Only part of the rows carry a size: once, few, many, or a class if the clone is expanded.

TRBJ1-6	TRBD1	-	TRBV6-6	16	CASSRGQGKVTSPLHF	TGTGCCAGCAGTCGTGGACAGGGGAAGGTAACGTCACCCCTCCACTTT
TRBJ2-3	TRBD2	-	TRBV7-3	18	CASSLTGLAGGETDTQYF	TGTGCCAGCAGCTTAACGGGACTAGCGGGAGGGGAGACAGATACGCAGTATTTT
TRBJ2-1	-	-	TRBV7-9	13	CASSLEVGHEQFF	TGTGCCAGCAGCTTAGAGGTGGGCCATGAGCAGTTCTTC
TRBJ1-1	-	-	TRBV11-3	14	CASSNQGISTEAFF	TGTGCCAGCAGTAACCAGGGGATCTCGACTGAAGCTTTCTTT
TRBJ1-1	TRBD1	-	TRBV5-1	14	CASANRDRDTEAFF	TGCGCCAGCGCCAACCGGGACAGGGACACTGAAGCTTTCTTT
TRBJ1-3	-	-	TRBV19	14	CASRSSGSGNTIYF	TGTGCCAGTAGATCATCAGGGTCTGGAAACACCATATATTTT
TRBJ1-1	TRBD1	-	TRBV14	14	CASSLYTGDTEAFF	TGTGCCAGCAGTCTATACACAGGGGACACTGAAGCTTTCTTT
TRBJ1-3	TRBD1	-	TRBV2	16	CASRESTGADVNTIYF	TGTGCCAGCAGGGAATCGACAGGGGCGGATGTAAACACCATATATTTT
TRBJ2-2	TRBD2	-	TRBV4-2	18	CASSLAARGGAFTGELFF	TGTGCCAGCAGTCTGGCGGCTCGCGGGGGGGCATTCACCGGGGAGCTGTTTTTT
TRBJ1-2	-	-	TRBV30	13	CAWSLGGNYGYTF	TGTGCCTGGAGTCTTGGGGGGAACTATGGCTACACCTTC
TRBJ2-7	-	-	TRBV13	14	CASSGGRSSYEQYF	TGTGCCAGCAGCGGGGGCAGGAGCTCCTACGAGCAGTACTTC
TRBJ2-7	TRBD1	-	TRBV6-9	16	CASSFIAWDRAYEQYF	TGTGCCAGCAGTTTTATAGCCTGGGACAGAGCCTACGAGCAGTACTTC
TRBJ2-5	TRBD2	-	TRBV7-9	16	CASSSGSASGKETQYF	TGTGCCAGCAGCTCAGGTTCGGCTAGCGGGAAAGAGACCCAGTACTTC
TRBJ2-5	-	few	TRBV19	14	CASSMPSLEETQYF	TGTGCCAGTAGTATGCCGAGCCTGGAAGAGACCCAGTACTTC
TRBJ1-1	TRBD1	-	TRBV25-1	13	CASSKSGGTEAFF	TGTGCCAGCAGTAAATCAGGGGGGACTGAAGCTTTCTTT
TRBJ2-3	-	-	TRBV10-1	16	CASSALYGSLTDTQYF	TGCGCCAGCAGTGCGCTATACGGGAGTTTGACAGATACGCAGTATTTT
TRBJ1-1	-	-	TRBV2	15	CASNQEGGANTEAFF	TGTGCCAGCAACCAAGAGGGCGGCGCCAACACTGAAGCTTTCTTT
TRBJ2-1	-	-	TRBV9	16	CASSVDPLAGYNEQFF	TGTGCCAGCAGCGTAGACCCACTAGCAGGTTACAATGAGCAGTTCTTC
TRBJ2-6	TRBD1	-	TRBV7-2	17	CASSKTRGLSGANVLTF	TGTGCCAGCAGCAAGACAAGGGGGCTCTCTGGGGCCAACGTCCTGACTTTC
TRBJ1-2	-	-	TRBV28	12	CASSFRGYGYTF	TGTGCCAGCAGTTTCAGAGGTTATGGCTACACCTTC
TRBJ2-2	TRBD1	-	TRBV7-9	15	CASSTGTGETGELFF	TGTGCCAGCAGCACCGGGACAGGGGAAACCGGGGAGCTGTTTTTT
TRBJ2-1	TRBD2	-	TRBV6-1	15	CASSATSGVYNEQFF	TGTGCCAGCAGTGCGACTAGCGGGGTTTACAATGAGCAGTTCTTC
TRBJ1-5	TRBD1	few	TRBV6-5	13	CASSRGRDQPQHF	TGTGCCAGCAGTAGGGGGCGTGATCAGCCCCAGCATTTT
TRBJ1-1	TRBD1	-	TRBV25-1	13	CASSQGGNTEAFF	TGTGCCAGCTCTCAGGGGGGGAACACTGAAGCTTTCTTT
TRBJ2-7	TRBD1	-	TRBV6-1	15	CASSRDRGRLYEQYF	TGTGCCAGCTCGAGAGACAGGGGGCGACTCTACGAGCAGTACTTC
TRBJ2-1	-	-	TRBV9	15	CASSPPGGQYNEQFF	TGTGCCAGCAGCCCGCCTGGAGGACAGTACAATGAGCAGTTCTTC
TRBJ2-3	TRBD2	-	TRBV6-1	18	CASSELSGAGGSTDTQYF	TGTGCCAGCAGTGAACTCTCCGGGGCGGGGGGGAGCACAGATACGCAGTATTTT
TRBJ2-7	TRBD2	-	TRBV11-2	15	CASSQGLAGSYEQYF	TGTGCCAGCAGCCAGGGACTAGCGGGGTCCTACGAGCAGTACTTC
TRBJ2-1	TRBD1	few	TRBV30	14	CACARDRAYNEQFF	TGTGCCTGTGCCCGGGACAGAGCCTACAATGAGCAGTTCTTC
TRBJ2-1	TRBD2	-	TRBV19	15	CASQGLAGDSGEQFF	TGTGCCAGTCAGGGACTTGCGGGAGATTCTGGTGAGCAGTTCTTC
TRBJ2-1	TRBD1	-	TRBV27	17	CASSRRGQGSNYNEQFF	TGTGCCAGCAGCCGACGGGGACAGGGCTCAAACTACAATGAGCAGTTCTTC
TRBJ2-7	TRBD2	-	TRBV7-3	15	CASSLGDSGIYEQYF	TGTGCCAGCAGCTTGGGGGATAGCGGGATTTACGAGCAGTACTTC
TRBJ2-3	TRBD2	-	TRBV5-1	16	CASNQAGGWNTDTQYF	TGCGCCAGCAACCAAGCGGGAGGTTGGAACACAGATACGCAGTATTTT
TRBJ1-2	-	-	TRBV10-3	14	CAITTDSGAEGYTF	TGTGCCATCACTACGGACAGCGGGGCGGAGGGCTACACCTTC